The entry that follows covers one T cell receptor beta chain sequence. Its cognate antigen is unknown. This sample is part of a study of shared clonotypes between healthy human individuals. The CDR3 is 14 residues long. Trimming removed 6 bases from V and 6 bases from J, with 17 bases in between. Germline V gene sequence: CDR1 LNHDA, CDR2 SQIVND (reference sequence). Repertoires were generated with immunoSEQ multiplex PCR, while TCRdb's copy carries only in-frame clones and drops some. Altogether approximately 1.5 million clones are present, less than 99% being singletons, with the ten largest covering 0.36%. Broader study findings: The study found lower generation probabilities in non-shared clonotypes than in those shared by all four donors. Naive subsets usually exceeded memory subsets in estimated richness. It was expected that sequencing depth would affect clonotype sharing among donors.

The split of CD4+ cells yielded CD45RA+ naive and CD45RA-negative memory subsets. This clonotype originated in a young man in good health. The specimen sequenced was naive CD4+ T cells sorted from blood. As for subset: CD45RA+ positively selected. The chain combines TRBV19 with TRBJ1-2; the D gene is possibly TRBD1 (6 bases). DNA for the CDR3: TGTGCCAGTAGAGAACCAGGGACATTAAATGGCTACACCTTC. Its protein product is CASREPGTLNGYTF.